Included here is one T cell receptor beta chain sequence, with context. V was pared by 7 bases and J by 5 bases, with 15 bases between. This CDR3 has 14 amino acids. Per the germline V gene, CDR1 is MDHEN and CDR2 is SYDVKM. The sample comes from a study of blood T cell repertoires in COVID-19. Study context: The study drew acute and convalescent COVID-19 samples from the United States, Italy and Spain.

Sequencing used immunoSEQ multiplex PCR; TCRdb keeps in-frame clones, though not all of them. The profile covers roughly 400,000 clones, with approximately 90% appearing a single time and approximately 1.5% taken by the ten largest. Sequencing used PBMCs or T cells enriched from blood (not recorded which). This chain links TRBV28 with TRBJ1-5; possible D gene TRBD1, 6 bases. This TCR came from a woman aged 18-29 years who had been exposed to COVID-19. DNA for the CDR3: TGTGCCAGCATCGGGTACAACAGGGATCAGCCCCAGCATTTT. Its translation is CASIGYNRDQPQHF.